Listed below are T cell receptor beta chains from one sample, sequenced in a study of identifying expanded T cells in peripheral blood. Only in-frame clones appear in the TCRdb table, and some are missing; sequencing was by immunoSEQ multiplex PCR. The sample consists of 60,000 to 65,000 clones, approximately 80% of them appearing once. Material for sequencing was blood. All receptors come from a person between 18 and 75 years old in good health. Both conserved end residues are trimmed from each CDR3.

>TRBV7-9
ASSPPSAGVNEQF
>TRBV5-4
ASSLRLGGGELF
>TRBV2
ASSESGHLVF
>TRBV18
ASSPGRLYSNQPQH
>TRBV21-1
ASYLTGLNTEAF
>TRBV7-8
ASSLRTGTGETQY
>TRBV6-1
ASSAPGQGVLFYGYT
>TRBV9
ASSVATGGLATGELF
>TRBV5-6
ASSLGGTGTYEQY
>TRBV15
ATSRGQGFNEQF
>TRBV19
ASSSSYLTSRGELF
>TRBV7-9
ASSLGVTNTEAF
>TRBV21-1
ASSKRGEGPSTDTQY
>TRBV9
ASSVGGLAGSTDTQY
>TRBV18
ASSPLGRDRLNTEAF
>TRBV5-8
ASVLTGTSTDTQY